This entry lists 28 T cell receptor beta chains sequenced from one sample in a study of shared clonotypes between healthy human individuals. The data were produced by immunoSEQ multiplex PCR, yet TCRdb's version contains in-frame clones alone and is incomplete. The sample has hundreds of thousands of clones; roughly 87% are singletons. The sample taken for sequencing was memory CD8+ T cells sorted from blood. Indicated subset: CD45RO+ cells pooled with CCR7-negative TemRA cells. The origin of the receptors is a man between 18 and 29 years old in good health.

This clone was recorded only once. The J gene is TRBJ2-7, the V gene TRBV13; tentative D call: TRBD1 (6 bases). Trimming stripped 8 bases from V and 4 bases from J, with 15 bases between. The germline CDR1 and CDR2 sequences are PRHDT and FYEKMQ (reference sequence). The CDR3 runs to 13 residues. CDR3 region: CASVEQGRYEQYF. In nucleotides, the CDR3 is TGTGCCAGCGTGGAACAGGGACGTTACGAGCAGTACTTC.

The V call is TRBV7-7, the J call TRBJ1-5, with no clear D. CDR1 SSHAT and CDR2 FNYEAQ come from the germline V gene (reference sequence). This CDR3 is 17 amino acids long. The DNA for the CDR3 is TGTGCTGGATGGACGGCAAAGCGTGGATTTAGCAATCAGCCCCAGCATTTT. It translates to CAGWTAKRGFSNQPQHF. Full variable domain (remainder filled in from reference TRBV7-7 and TRBJ1-5): GAGVSQSPRYKVTKRGQDVTLRCDPISSHATLYWYQQALGQGPEFLTYFNYEAQPDKSGLPSDRFSAERPEGSISTLTIQRTEQRDSAMYRCAGWTAKRGFSNQPQHFGDGTRLSIL.

The genes are TRBV9 and TRBJ2-7; TRBD2 is a possible D gene (5 bases). Germline CDR1 is SGDLS and CDR2 is YYNGEE. The V end was cut by 0 bases, the J end by 1 base, with 11 bases between. The CDR3 loop spans 15 amino acids. Here the CDR3 reads CASSVGVATSYEQYF. For the CDR3, the DNA is TGTGCCAGCAGCGTAGGTGTAGCGACGTCCTACGAGCAGTACTTC.

The rearrangement joins TRBV27 to TRBJ1-6; 7 bases are a match to TRBD1. The germline V gene has CDR1 MNHEY and CDR2 SMNVEV (reference sequence). There are 15 residues in the CDR3. V shed 0 bases and J 10 bases; nucleotides not matched to a gene: 6. The CDR3 reads CASSLSQTGSSPLHF. The CDR3 region has the DNA TGTGCCAGCAGTTTATCCCAGACAGGGAGCTCACCCCTCCACTTT.

The V call is TRBV5-1, the J call TRBJ2-3; 7 bases line up with TRBD2. V was clipped by 1 base and J by 6 bases; unmatched bases: 8. This CDR3 contains 15 residues. CDR1 and CDR2 from the germline V gene are SGHRS and YFSETQ. CDR3 loop: CASSLLGLDGDTQYF. In DNA, the CDR3 is TGCGCCAGCAGCTTGCTAGGACTAGATGGGGATACGCAGTATTTT.

The V and J genes are TRBV30 and TRBJ2-3; 7 positions agree with TRBD2. The CDR3 has 17 residues. Germline V gives CDR1 GTSNPN, CDR2 SVGIG (reference sequence). With 2 bases clipped from V and 1 base from J, the junction kept 12 bases outside the gene matches. The DNA for the CDR3 is TGTGCCTGGAGTACGGCGCGGGAGAGCGACCGCACAGATACGCAGTATTTT. It translates to CAWSTARESDRTDTQYF.

This chain links TRBV25-1 with TRBJ2-1; TRBD1 matches at 7 bases. Per the germline V gene, CDR1 is MGHDK and CDR2 is SYGVNS. V was clipped by 1 base and J by 14 bases; unmatched bases: 8. The CDR3 sequence is 13 residues long. CDR3 amino acids: CASSEWAGDSKFF. The DNA for the CDR3 is TGTGCCAGCAGTGAATGGGCAGGGGACAGCAAGTTCTTC.

The chain employs TRBV5-1 and TRBJ2-5; D perhaps matches TRBD2 (6 bases). Deletions cut 0 bases from V and 10 bases from J, with 13 bases between. The CDR3 contains 13 residues. Per germline, CDR1 SGHRS and CDR2 YFSETQ. CDR3 sequence (DNA): TGCGCCAGCAGCTTGGCCGGGGGTGTGGACCAGTACTTC. It yields the protein CASSLAGGVDQYF.

CDR3 loop: CASSDREDEQYF. Here the CDR3 DNA reads TGCGCCAGCAGTGATCGGGAAGACGAGCAGTACTTC. V gene TRBV10-1 combines with J gene TRBJ2-7; D might be TRBD2 (5 bases). V lost 3 bases to trimming and J lost 5 bases, with 8 bases between them. The CDR3 length is 12 residues. Germline V CDR1 and CDR2: WNHNN, SYGVQD (reference sequence).

V gene TRBV7-6 combines with J gene TRBJ2-7, with TRBD1 identical over 9 bases. Trimming took 5 bases from V and 4 from J; bases not matched to a gene: 15. CDR1 and CDR2 (germline): SGHVS, FNYEAQ. The CDR3 covers 17 residues. The CDR3 DNA reads as TGTGCCAGCAGCGTAATCCGGAACCGACAGGGGGTGTACGAGCAGTACTTC. The encoded protein is CASSVIRNRQGVYEQYF.

The chain uses TRBV6-5 and TRBJ2-1; 7 nucleotides align to TRBD1. The V and J ends lost 3 bases and 6 bases, in that order; junction bases with no gene match: 8. CDR3 length equals 15 residues. From germline, CDR1 is MNHEY and CDR2 SVGAGI. The chain's CDR3 is CASSYGDRVGNEQFF. The CDR3 nucleotides are TGTGCCAGCAGTTATGGAGACAGGGTCGGCAATGAGCAGTTCTTC.

The V gene is TRBV19, the J gene TRBJ2-7; the match to TRBD1 covers 11 bases. CDR1 and CDR2 from the germline V gene are LNHDA and SQIVND (reference sequence). The J segment lost 3 bases and the V segment lost 10 bases, leaving 8 bases of the junction unmatched. The CDR3 consists of 14 residues. DNA of the CDR3: TGTGCCACCGCGGCCGGGACAGGGGGCTACGAGCAGTACTTC. Its protein is CATAAGTGGYEQYF. Together with reference TRBV19 and TRBJ2-7, the CDR3 gives the full variable domain: DGGITQSPKYLFRKEGQNVTLSCEQNLNHDAMYWYRQDPGQGLRLIYYSQIVNDFQKGDIAEGYSVSREKKESFPLTVTSAQKNPTAFYLCATAAGTGGYEQYFGPGTRLTVT.

V usage is TRBV10-2 and J usage is TRBJ1-4, with TRBD1 matching over 8 bases. V lost 4 bases, J lost 3 bases, and 7 bases stayed unmatched. CDR1 and CDR2 from the germline V gene are WSHSY and SAAADI. CDR3 length: 16 amino acids. CDR3 residues: CASSGAWTGSNEKLFF. The CDR3 nucleotides are TGCGCCAGCAGTGGGGCCTGGACAGGGTCTAATGAAAAACTGTTTTTT.

This chain uses TRBV27 with TRBJ2-7; 9 bases map to TRBD1. V shed 7 bases and J 5 bases; nucleotides not matched to a gene: 9. The germline CDR1 and CDR2 sequences are MNHEY and SMNVEV (reference sequence). The CDR3 totals 14 residues. The CDR3 nucleotides are TGTGCCAGCAAGGTACAGGGGGCTTACCACGAGCAGTACTTC. Protein product: CASKVQGAYHEQYF.

The chain links TRBV27 to TRBJ2-7, with D perhaps TRBD2 (6 bases). The germline V and J ends were trimmed by 3 bases and 2 bases, with 23 bases remaining between them. Germline V gene data show CDR1 as MNHEY and CDR2 as SMNVEV (reference sequence). The CDR3 runs 18 residues. The CDR3 loop reads CASSFSRSGSINAYEQYF. The CDR3 coding sequence is TGTGCCAGCAGTTTCAGTCGTAGCGGTAGCATTAATGCCTACGAGCAGTACTTC.

This chain connects TRBV30 to TRBJ1-4; D perhaps matches TRBD1 (5 bases). Germline-derived CDR1 and CDR2 are GTSNPN and SVGIG (reference sequence). The CDR3 has 13 amino acids. Here the CDR3 DNA reads TGTGCTCTGTCGGAGACAGAGACGGAAAAACTGTTTTTT. This translates into CALSETETEKLFF.

Concerning this clone: Sequence at one end of the junction differs from germline and may be a read error. As DNA, the CDR3 is TGCGCCAGCAGCCCAGCGGGACAGAACTACGAGCAGTACTTC. Translation: CASSPAGQNYEQYF. The chain has TRBV7-2 and TRBJ2-7; tentatively, D is TRBD1 or TRBD2 (7 bases each). The CDR3 is 14 amino acids. CDR1 and CDR2 (germline): SGHTA, FQGNSA.

The rearrangement uses TRBV19 and TRBJ1-2; D is undetermined. Deletions cut 4 bases from V and 3 bases from J, with 15 bases between. The CDR3 consists of 15 residues. Germline values: CDR1 LNHDA, CDR2 SQIVND (reference sequence). The CDR3 sequence is CASSTRARSYYGYTF. For the CDR3, the DNA is TGTGCCAGTAGTACAAGAGCTCGGAGTTACTATGGCTACACCTTC. The full variable domain, with the rest looked up from reference TRBV19 and TRBJ1-2, is DGGITQSPKYLFRKEGQNVTLSCEQNLNHDAMYWYRQDPGQGLRLIYYSQIVNDFQKGDIAEGYSVSREKKESFPLTVTSAQKNPTAFYLCASSTRARSYYGYTFGSGTRLTVV.

CDR3 region: CASSVAGRQNEKLFF. In DNA, the CDR3 is TGTGCCAGCAGCGTAGCGGGCAGGCAGAATGAAAAACTGTTTTTT. The chain links TRBV9 to TRBJ1-4; D call uncertain. V was shortened by 0 bases and J by 5 bases, with 11 bases between the two germline ends. CDR1 and CDR2 from the germline V gene are SGDLS and YYNGEE. The CDR3 extends over 15 amino acids.

The J gene is TRBJ2-1, the V gene TRBV9, with D perhaps TRBD2 (5 bases). V lost 4 bases to trimming and J lost 8 bases, with 10 bases between them. This CDR3 contains 12 residues. Germline CDR1 is SGDLS and CDR2 is YYNGEE. For the CDR3, the DNA is TGTGCCAGCAGCCCCTCTAGCCATGAGCAGTTCTTC. It translates to CASSPSSHEQFF.

This chain joins TRBV5-6 and TRBJ2-3; possibly TRBD2 for D (5 bases). In germline, CDR1 is SGHDT, CDR2 YYEEEE. CDR3 length equals 14 residues. V was cut by 3 bases and J by 5 bases, with 13 bases left in between. CDR3 DNA: TGTGCCAGCAGCTCTACTAGTGAGGGAGATACGCAGTATTTT. This codes for CASSSTSEGDTQYF.

The chain links TRBV7-9 to TRBJ2-4; TRBD1 agrees at 7 bases. Germline loops: CDR1 SEHNR, CDR2 FQNEAQ (reference sequence). This CDR3 spans 18 amino acids. Trimming removed 3 bases from V and 3 bases from J; junction bases left unmatched: 14. The CDR3 sequence is CASSFLATGDGDKNIQYF. The CDR3 DNA is TGTGCCAGCAGCTTCCTGGCCACAGGGGATGGAGACAAAAACATTCAGTACTTC.

The chain combines TRBV7-9 with TRBJ1-1, with D possibly TRBD1 on 5 matching bases. CDR1 SEHNR and CDR2 FQNEAQ come from the germline V gene (reference sequence). The CDR3 extends over 14 amino acids. The germline V and J ends were trimmed by 3 bases and 1 base, with 9 bases remaining between them. CDR3 DNA sequence: TGTGCCAGCAGCTTGGGGGGTGAGAACACTGAAGCTTTCTTT. Protein: CASSLGGENTEAFF.

J is TRBJ2-7 and V is TRBV27, with D possibly being TRBD1 (6 bases). This CDR3 comprises 14 residues. Germline assignment: CDR1 MNHEY and CDR2 SMNVEV (reference sequence). The germline V and J ends were trimmed by 3 bases and 7 bases, with 16 bases remaining between them. The CDR3 DNA is TGTGCCAGCAGTTTTGGGCAGGGGCGTTTGGAGCAGTACTTC. Protein: CASSFGQGRLEQYF.

On this clone itself: The same CDR3 also results from other DNA sequences found in this sample. The chain is built from TRBV7-9 and TRBJ2-2; no firm D call. Germline-derived CDR1 and CDR2 are SEHNR and FQNEAQ (reference sequence). The CDR3 runs 12 residues. V shed 3 bases and J shed 6 bases, with 5 bases lying between them. CDR3 loop: CASSLGAGELFF. DNA of the CDR3: TGTGCCAGCAGCTTGGGTGCCGGGGAGCTGTTTTTT.

The V call is TRBV5-1, the J call TRBJ2-7; D not certain. CDR1 and CDR2 from the germline V gene are SGHRS and YFSETQ. Trimming took off 4 bases at V and 1 base at J, with 15 bases between the two ends. There are 15 residues in the CDR3. CDR3 nucleotide sequence: TGCGCCAGCAGCCACAACTCGGGCAGGTCCTACGAGCAGTACTTC. It is translated as CASSHNSGRSYEQYF.

The rearrangement links TRBV6-5 to TRBJ2-5, with D possibly being TRBD2 (6 bases). The CDR3 consists of 13 residues. Trimming pared 6 bases from V and 3 bases from J, leaving 11 bases between. The germline CDR1 and CDR2 sequences are MNHEY and SVGAGI. This chain's CDR3 is CASRVGGKETQYF. The CDR3 DNA sequence: TGTGCCAGCAGAGTGGGAGGTAAAGAGACCCAGTACTTC.

V and J are TRBV2 and TRBJ1-1, with unresolved D. In germline, CDR1 is SNHLY, CDR2 FYNNEI. V was cut by 5 bases and J by 3 bases, with 13 bases left in between. This CDR3 comprises 14 residues. CDR3 nucleotide sequence: TGTGCCAGCAGTCCGAAGATGGGAGACACTGAAGCTTTCTTT. Protein sequence: CASSPKMGDTEAFF. The entire variable domain, with the rest obtained from reference TRBV2 and TRBJ1-1, is as follows: EPEVTQTPSHQVTQMGQEVILRCVPISNHLYFYWYRQILGQKVEFLVSFYNNEISEKSEIFDDQFSVERPDGSNFTLKIRSTKLEDSAMYFCASSPKMGDTEAFFGQGTRLTVV.